Each of the 27 T cell receptor beta chains below was sequenced from the same sample in a study of CD8+CD57+ T cells in acquired aplastic anemia. TCR beta VDJ and CDR3 profiles were obtained from a genomic DNA template. TCRdb reanalysed the reads using MiXCR and keeps one entry per CDR3 protein. The sample includes about 260,000 distinct CDR3 sequences, less than 85% of them seen just once. An expansion of CD8+CD57+ cells by flow cytometry had been shown in patients chosen for sequencing. Sample: sorted CD4+, CD8+, or CD8+CD57+ T cells (not recorded which) from PBMCs. The receptors originated from a human donor with aplastic anemia.

Concerning this clonotype itself: The junction differs from germline at one of its ends, possibly a read error. The J gene is TRBJ2-3, the V gene TRBV7-4; possibly TRBD1 for D (6 bases). CDR3 length: 15 residues. Germline V CDR1 and CDR2: SGHVT, SQSDAQ. The chain's CDR3 is CASSVGGKSTTTRYF. In DNA form, the CDR3 reads TGTGCCAGCAGCGTAGGGGGTAAGAGCACAACGACGCGGTATTTT.

The chain recombines TRBV19 with TRBJ1-5; possibly TRBD1 for D (5 bases). The V gene lost 0 bases and the J gene lost 6 bases, with 12 bases spanning the gap. The germline CDR1 and CDR2 sequences are LNHDA and SQIVND (reference sequence). The CDR3 sequence is 15 residues long. The CDR3 DNA reads as TGTGCCAGTAGTATAGATCGGAGTACAGGTCAGCCCCAGCATTTT. Its protein product is CASSIDRSTGQPQHF.

The V and J genes are TRBV29-1 and TRBJ1-1; D gene unclear. Looked up from germline, CDR1 is SQVTM and CDR2 is ANQGSEA. The V and J ends lost 4 bases and 1 base respectively, with 7 bases between them. The CDR3 loop spans 12 amino acids. CDR3 sequence (DNA): TGCAGCGTTGTGAAGGAGAACACTGAAGCTTTCTTT. Amino acid sequence: CSVVKENTEAFF.

This clonotype was picked up one time. The rearrangement links TRBV19 to TRBJ1-5, with unresolved D. V was shortened by 0 bases and J by 4 bases, with 7 bases between the two germline ends. This CDR3 comprises 14 residues. From germline, CDR1 is LNHDA and CDR2 SQIVND (reference sequence). This CDR3 is CASSIETANQPQHF. The DNA of the CDR3 is TGTGCCAGTAGTATAGAGACGGCTAATCAGCCCCAGCATTTT.

V usage is TRBV5-5 and J usage is TRBJ2-3, with a weak D call TRBD1 (5 bases). CDR3 length: 14 residues. Germline CDR1 SGHKS, CDR2 YYEKEE (reference sequence). Deletions cut 4 bases from V and 6 bases from J, with 15 bases between. The CDR3 protein is CASSGADRPDTQYF. CDR3 sequence (DNA): TGTGCCAGCAGCGGGGCGGACCGTCCCGATACGCAGTATTTT.

The gene calls are TRBV12-3 or TRBV12-4 and TRBJ2-5; D uncertain. V was trimmed by 5 bases and J by 5 bases, leaving 9 bases between them. The CDR3 has 12 residues. The CDR3 region has the DNA TGTGCCAGCAGTGAAGCCTGGGAGACCCAGTACTTC. Translation: CASSEAWETQYF.

On this clonotype itself: The final CDR3 position lacks the conserved phenylalanine or tryptophan, pointing to a likely read error. Because the CDR3's place on the DNA is in doubt, the DNA is left out and the CDR3 is given as listed by TCRdb. This chain links TRBV7-2 with TRBJ2-3; the table's D call of TRBD1 was not tested on the DNA. The CDR3 sequence runs 13 residues, both termini included. Germline assignment: CDR1 SGHTA and CDR2 FQGNSA. The CDR3 here is CASSAGGTAAYNE.

The chain couples TRBV7-8 to TRBJ2-7; a weak D match, TRBD1 (7 bases). CDR3 length: 18 residues. V lost 2 bases and J lost 3, with 23 bases in between. Germline values: CDR1 SGHVS, CDR2 FQNEAQ. The CDR3 bases are TGTGCCAGCAGCTTACAGCCAGGCGGGACAGCCCATTACTACGAGCAGTACGTC. This gives the protein CASSLQPGGTAHYYEQYV.

The chain joins TRBV7-2 to TRBJ2-5; D gene uncertain. CDR3 length: 11 amino acids. The germline V gene has CDR1 SGHTA and CDR2 FQGNSA. V dropped 5 bases and J dropped 0 bases, with 1 base sitting between them. As DNA, the CDR3 is TGTGCCAGCAGCAACCAAGAGACCCAGTACTTC. This encodes CASSNQETQYF.

The CDR3 protein is CAGQGTRGAQYF. CDR3 coding DNA: TGTGCCGGACAGGGGACAAGGGGCGCCCAGTACTTC. This rearrangement joins TRBV7-2 to TRBJ2-5; TRBD1 agrees at 9 bases. The germline V gene encodes CDR1 SGHTA and CDR2 FQGNSA. The CDR3 is 12 residues long. V shed 11 bases, J shed 9 bases, and the junction held 10 bases outside the gene matches.

The V and J genes are TRBV19 and TRBJ2-1; D call uncertain. Looked up from germline, CDR1 is LNHDA and CDR2 is SQIVND (reference sequence). The V and J ends lost 0 bases and 0 bases respectively, with 6 bases between them. The length of the CDR3 is 15 residues. The CDR3, as DNA: TGTGCCAGTAGTATAGATCCGGGCTCCTACAATGAGCAGTTCTTC. It encodes CASSIDPGSYNEQFF.

In the case of this clonotype: A read error may account for a junction end that differs from germline. The CDR3: CATSWASSHGAKFF. The CDR3 DNA sequence: TGTGCCACCAGCTGGGCCTCCAGCCACGGGGCCAAGTTCTTC. This chain links TRBV7-9 with TRBJ2-5; D possibly uses TRBD1 or TRBD2 (5 bases each). CDR3 length equals 14 residues. The germline V gene has CDR1 SEHNR and CDR2 FQNEAQ (reference sequence).

This clonotype was counted a single time. The rearrangement links TRBV7-3 to TRBJ1-5; no firm D call. The V end was cut by 4 bases, the J end by 3 bases, with 7 bases between. This CDR3 comprises 13 residues. Germline V lookup: CDR1 SGHTA, CDR2 FQGTGA. CDR3 bases: TGTGCCAGCAGCTATGCCCCCAATCAGCCCCAGCATTTT. Translating it yields CASSYAPNQPQHF.

J is TRBJ1-1 and V is TRBV7-2, with D possibly being TRBD1 (5 bases). Trimming pared 3 bases from V and 11 bases from J, leaving 22 bases between. The germline gives CDR1 SGHTA, CDR2 FQGNSA. The CDR3 contains 15 residues. Written as DNA, the CDR3 is TGTGCCAGCAGCTTGGCACTGACAGCGAACTATGACGCTTTCTTT. Translated, it gives CASSLALTANYDAFF.

The J gene is TRBJ2-1, the V gene TRBV29-1; D may match TRBD1 or TRBD2 (5 bases each). Trimming left V 4 bases short and J 8 bases short, with 12 bases between. CDR1 and CDR2 (germline): SQVTM, ANQGSEA. This CDR3 region has 12 residues. The CDR3 DNA reads TGCAGCGTTGTGAGGGGAAGGGATGAGCAGTTCTTC. Protein sequence: CSVVRGRDEQFF.

The V and J genes are TRBV5-6 and TRBJ1-4, with 8 nucleotides matching TRBD1. V lost 8 bases and J lost 7; bases outside the gene matches: 7. Germline CDR1 is SGHDT and CDR2 is YYEEEE. The CDR3 is 13 residues long. The CDR3, as DNA: TGTGCCAGACAGGGGGGTGGCCCTGAAAAACTGTTTTTT. It codes for CARQGGGPEKLFF.

This chain uses TRBV7-9 with TRBJ1-3; tentatively, D is TRBD1 (5 bases). This CDR3 spans 14 amino acids. V lost 10 bases and J lost 0, with 13 bases in between. The germline gives CDR1 SEHNR, CDR2 FQNEAQ (reference sequence). The CDR3 loop reads CAISLQVSGNTIYF. The CDR3 DNA follows: TGTGCCATCAGTCTACAGGTCTCTGGAAACACCATATATTTT.

This clonotype was observed a few times. It is likely a read error, because the conserved phenylalanine at the end of the CDR3 is missing. Because the CDR3's place on the DNA is in doubt, the DNA is left out and the CDR3 is given as listed by TCRdb. This chain joins TRBV7-8 and TRBJ1-2. CDR1 SGHVS and CDR2 FQNEAQ come from the germline V gene. The CDR3 length equals 13 residues, ends included. CDR3 in amino acids: CASSQGLAAGYTY.

With respect to this clonotype: The junction departs from germline at one end; a sequencing error may be responsible. CDR3 protein: CASSYLAGSLSF. CDR3 DNA sequence: TGTGCCAGCAGCTATCTAGCGGGAAGTCTGTCCTTC. V gene TRBV11-3 combines with J gene TRBJ2-1, with 9 bases lining up with TRBD2. This CDR3 is built from 12 residues. Germline V gives CDR1 SGHNT, CDR2 YENEEA. The whole variable domain, filled in from reference TRBV11-3 and TRBJ2-1, reads EAGVVQSPRYKIIEKKQPVAFWCNPISGHNTLYWYLQNLGQGPELLIRYENEEAVDDSQLPKDRFSAERLKGVDSTLKIQPAELGDSAVYLCASSYLAGSLSFGPGTRLTVL.

The V call is TRBV20-1, the J call TRBJ2-1; 10 bases map to TRBD2. Germline CDR1 reads DFQATT; CDR2 reads SNEGSKA (reference sequence). This CDR3 region has 17 residues. V lost 0 bases, J lost 7 bases, and 12 bases stayed unmatched. The CDR3 reads CSAREGASGRTRNEQFF. The CDR3 coding sequence is TGCAGTGCTAGAGAGGGCGCTAGCGGGAGAACGAGGAATGAGCAGTTCTTC.

About this clonotype: At one boundary the junction diverges from the germline segment, which might be a read error. J is TRBJ1-1 and V is TRBV15; D may be TRBD1 (5 bases). The CDR3 totals 15 residues. Germline values: CDR1 LNHNV, CDR2 YYDKDF (reference sequence). The CDR3 region has the DNA TGTGCCACCAGCAGGGTGGGGGGAAGGAACGCTGAAGCTTTCTTT. It translates to CATSRVGGRNAEAFF.

The rearrangement uses TRBV9 and TRBJ1-4; TRBD1 agrees at 8 bases. The CDR3 loop spans 17 amino acids. V dropped 7 bases and J dropped 7; count of bases not matched to a gene: 18. Germline CDR1 and CDR2: SGDLS and YYNGEE. CDR3 loop: CASGEPGGEAFFEKLFF. The CDR3 DNA reads as TGTGCCAGCGGCGAGCCAGGGGGCGAGGCATTCTTTGAAAAACTGTTTTTT. Full variable domain (outside the CDR3, taken from reference TRBV9 and TRBJ1-4): DSGVTQTPKHLITATGQRVTLRCSPRSGDLSVYWYQQSLDQGLQFLIQYYNGEERAKGNILERFSAQQFPDLHSELNLSSLELGDSALYFCASGEPGGEAFFEKLFFGSGTQLSVL.

This clonotype appeared a single time. This rearrangement joins TRBV9 to TRBJ2-1; possible D gene TRBD1, 8 bases. Trimming pared 4 bases from V and 9 bases from J, leaving 26 bases between. This CDR3 contains 17 residues. Germline CDR1 and CDR2: SGDLS and YYNGEE. The CDR3 protein is CASSSSTGGAAWGEQFF. Written as DNA, the CDR3 is TGTGCCAGCAGCTCCTCAACAGGGGGGGCCGCCTGGGGTGAGCAGTTCTTC.

The chain combines TRBV7-2 with TRBJ2-6; D gene uncertain. The CDR3 is 16 residues long. Germline CDR1 is SGHTA and CDR2 is FQGNSA. V was trimmed by 4 bases and J by 16 bases, leaving 26 bases between them. The chain's CDR3 is CASSSGSGSPLHFLTF. For the CDR3, the DNA is TGTGCCAGCAGCTCAGGTTCTGGGTCACCCCTCCACTTTCTGACTTTC.

Concerning this clonotype itself: The junction shows a germline mismatch at one end, possibly a read error. This chain connects TRBV2 to TRBJ2-1; TRBD2 is a possible D gene (6 bases). CDR1 and CDR2 from the germline V gene are SNHLY and FYNNEI. This CDR3 is 13 amino acids long. The CDR3 loop is CASGEGLTGSLSF. CDR3 DNA sequence: TGTGCCAGCGGAGAGGGACTCACGGGAAGTCTGTCCTTC. The variable domain in full, completed from reference TRBV2 and TRBJ2-1, reads EPEVTQTPSHQVTQMGQEVILRCVPISNHLYFYWYRQILGQKVEFLVSFYNNEISEKSEIFDDQFSVERPDGSNFTLKIRSTKLEDSAMYFCASGEGLTGSLSFGPGTRLTVL.

The chain uses TRBV7-9 and TRBJ2-3; D may be TRBD1 or TRBD2 (6 bases each). V was shortened by 4 bases and J by 15 bases, with 20 bases between the two germline ends. The germline V gene has CDR1 SEHNR and CDR2 FQNEAQ (reference sequence). There are 13 residues in the CDR3. In DNA form, the CDR3 reads TGTGCCAGCAGCTACGGGGGCGACGGTACAGCCTATTTT. Its translation is CASSYGGDGTAYF.

V and J are TRBV5-1 and TRBJ1-6, with TRBD1 identical over 7 bases. The length of the CDR3 is 16 residues. Trimming at V came to 3 bases and at J to 7 bases, leaving 10 bases not matched to a gene. CDR1 and CDR2 from the germline V gene are SGHRS and YFSETQ. The CDR3 here is CASSYLRDSQNSPLHF. CDR3 nucleotides: TGCGCCAGCAGCTACCTCCGGGACAGCCAAAATTCACCCCTCCACTTT.